This TCR beta chain was documented in a study of neurological immune-mediated disorders. Time point reported: longitudinal time-point 2. This clonotype was detected many times. From the 5' RACE reads, TCRdb called clonotypes with MiXCR, one entry per CDR3 protein. This table has approximately 89,000 distinct CDR3 sequences, under 15% appearing once. V was cut by 5 bases and J by 5 bases, with 9 bases left in between. The CDR3 has 12 residues. Per the germline V gene, CDR1 is SEHNR and CDR2 is FQNEAQ (reference sequence). The sample was PBMCs. J is TRBJ2-5 and V is TRBV7-9; D uncertain. The TCR originated in a female donor with HTLV-1-associated myelopathy (HAM/TSP). The CDR3 bases are TGTGCCAGCAGCCCCCACGGGGAGACCCAGTACTTC. This sequence encodes CASSPHGETQYF.